One and the same sample provided the 31 T cell receptor beta chains below, sequenced in a study of response to subunit inactivated influenza vaccine. TCRdb re-derived calls from the RT-PCR reads in MiXCR, one entry per CDR3 protein. The repertoire has over 750,000 distinct CDR3 sequences, over 20% of them found once; the top ten carry roughly a tenth. Sequences were derived from PBMCs from blood, sampled roughly 5 days after vaccination. The receptors shown here come from a man in his fifties who received an inactivated influenza vaccine.

This clonotype was detected only a few times. The chain combines TRBV20-1 with TRBJ2-5; 8 bases align to TRBD1. The V gene end was trimmed by 5 bases and the J gene end by 5 bases; junction bases not matched to a gene: 16. This CDR3 has 16 residues. Germline values: CDR1 DFQATT, CDR2 SNEGSKA (reference sequence). This CDR3 is CSAGRKQGVPLETQYF. Written as DNA, the CDR3 is TGCAGTGCTGGGAGGAAACAGGGGGTACCGCTTGAGACCCAGTACTTC.

The chain employs TRBV29-1 and TRBJ2-5, with 9 bases fitting TRBD1. V was pared by 6 bases and J by 0 bases, with 5 bases of the junction left unmatched. The CDR3 covers 14 residues. The germline gives CDR1 SQVTM, CDR2 ANQGSEA. The CDR3 region is CSVPGQGNQETQYF. In nucleotides, the CDR3 is TGCAGCGTCCCAGGACAGGGGAACCAAGAGACCCAGTACTTC. The full variable domain, rest sourced from reference TRBV29-1 and TRBJ2-5, is SAVISQKPSRDICQRGTSLTIQCQVDSQVTMMFWYRQQPGQSLTLIATANQGSEATYESGFVIDKFPISRPNLTFSTLTVSNMSPEDSSIYLCSVPGQGNQETQYFGPGTRLLVL.

The chain uses TRBV20-1 and TRBJ1-5, with 8 nucleotides matching TRBD1. With V trimmed by 1 base and J by 6 bases, 8 bases remained unmatched. The germline V gene encodes CDR1 DFQATT and CDR2 SNEGSKA (reference sequence). This CDR3 has 15 amino acids. The CDR3 coding sequence is TGCAGTGCTAGAGTCGGGACAGGTAGAGGTCAGCCCCAGCATTTT. As protein: CSARVGTGRGQPQHF.

The rearrangement links TRBV27 to TRBJ2-3, with 7 bases lining up with TRBD2. V trimming: 5 bases; J trimming: 0 bases; junction bases outside the gene matches: 14. Germline V gene lookup returns CDR1 MNHEY and CDR2 SMNVEV (reference sequence). This CDR3 has 18 amino acids. In DNA form, the CDR3 reads TGTGCCAGCAGTCCACGGGGAGCGGGGTATTCTAGCACAGATACGCAGTATTTT. Translating it yields CASSPRGAGYSSTDTQYF.

Only a few counts were recorded for this clonotype. The chain uses TRBV20-1 and TRBJ2-2, with D tentatively TRBD2 (5 bases). Looked up from germline, CDR1 is DFQATT and CDR2 is SNEGSKA (reference sequence). V lost 6 bases and J lost 1, with 9 bases in between. The CDR3 consists of 13 residues. Here the CDR3 reads CSASSVNTGELFF. The CDR3 DNA follows: TGCAGTGCCAGTAGCGTGAACACCGGGGAGCTGTTTTTT.

This clonotype showed up just a few times. The chain is built from TRBV9 and TRBJ1-6; D unresolved. Germline values: CDR1 SGDLS, CDR2 YYNGEE. The CDR3 extends over 16 amino acids. Trimming removed 0 bases from V and 0 bases from J, with 7 bases in between. The CDR3 reads CASSVGTTSYNSPLHF. The CDR3 nucleotides are TGTGCCAGCAGCGTAGGGACCACCTCCTATAATTCACCCCTCCACTTT.

About this clonotype: Sequence at one end of the junction differs from germline and may be a read error. The chain joins TRBV2 to TRBJ2-7, with TRBD1 matching 7 bases. Germline assignment: CDR1 SNHLY and CDR2 FYNNEI. This CDR3 has 15 amino acids. DNA of the CDR3: TGTGCCAGCAGTGAAATAGGGACCTCCCGGGACAGAATCGTGTTC. Its protein product is CASSEIGTSRDRIVF.

This clonotype occurred many times. The genes are TRBV12-3 or TRBV12-4 and TRBJ2-7; the match to TRBD1 covers 9 bases. The CDR3 has 15 residues. Trimming cost V 2 bases and J 7 bases; bases outside gene matches: 9. This chain's CDR3 is CASSLWRQGGIEQYF. DNA for the CDR3: TGTGCCAGCAGTTTATGGCGACAGGGGGGGATTGAGCAGTACTTC.

This clonotype has only a few counts. The rearrangement links TRBV3-1 to TRBJ1-3, with D possibly matching TRBD1 (5 bases). The V end lost 4 bases, the J end lost 0 bases, and 10 bases lay between the germline ends. The CDR3 totals 15 residues. Germline V gives CDR1 LGHDT, CDR2 YNNKEL (reference sequence). The CDR3 sequence is CASSLGTHSGNTIYF. DNA of the CDR3: TGTGCCAGCAGCCTCGGGACTCACTCTGGAAACACCATATATTTT.

The V gene is TRBV6-1, the J gene TRBJ2-1, with 12 bases that match TRBD2. This CDR3 has 15 residues. Germline V gene data show CDR1 as MNHNS and CDR2 as SASEGT. After removal of 6 bases from V and 7 bases from J, the junction contained 7 bases not matched to a gene. The CDR3 protein is CASSVTSGSLNEQFF. The DNA of the CDR3 is TGTGCCAGCAGCGTGACTAGCGGGAGTCTAAATGAGCAGTTCTTC.

The table lists this clonotype with a few counts. V usage is TRBV20-1 and J usage is TRBJ2-5; the D is unclear. The CDR3 consists of 11 residues. Trimming took off 3 bases at V and 5 bases at J, with 7 bases between the two ends. Germline V gene sequence: CDR1 DFQATT, CDR2 SNEGSKA (reference sequence). The CDR3 DNA follows: TGCAGTGCTAGGGGATCGGAGACCCAGTACTTC. Its translation: CSARGSETQYF.

The chain has TRBV12-3 or TRBV12-4 and TRBJ1-1; 8 positions agree with TRBD1. J was trimmed by 7 bases and V by 6 bases; bases with no gene match: 10. The CDR3 is made up of 14 amino acids. The CDR3 sequence is CASSKTGAPDEAFF. The CDR3 DNA is TGTGCCAGCAGCAAGACAGGGGCGCCCGATGAAGCTTTCTTT.

This chain links TRBV9 with TRBJ1-1, with D hard to call. CDR1 SGDLS and CDR2 YYNGEE come from the germline V gene. This CDR3 is built from 15 residues. The ends were cut back, 0 bases at V and 0 bases at J, with 9 bases in the middle. The CDR3 DNA follows: TGTGCCAGCAGCGTAGGGTGGCCTCTGAACACTGAAGCTTTCTTT. It encodes CASSVGWPLNTEAFF.

In its sample, this clonotype was seen a few times. J is TRBJ2-5 and V is TRBV25-1; no definite D call. Germline V gives CDR1 MGHDK, CDR2 SYGVNS. The CDR3 runs 13 residues. The V end lost 4 bases, the J end lost 4 bases, and 10 bases lay between the germline ends. DNA for the CDR3: TGTGCCAGCAGTGGGCAGGCTGGAGAGACCCAGTACTTC. Its protein product is CASSGQAGETQYF.

This sequence joins TRBV14 and TRBJ2-4; TRBD1 matches 10 bases. The germline CDR1 and CDR2 sequences are SGHDN and FVKESK. There are 16 residues in the CDR3. The junction had 3 bases not matched to a gene; V was cut back by 2 bases and J by 2 bases. The CDR3, as DNA: TGTGCCAGCAGCCAAAGACAGGGGGCGACCAAAAACATTCAGTACTTC. Its translation: CASSQRQGATKNIQYF.

V is TRBV20-1 and J is TRBJ2-1; 12 nucleotides agree with TRBD2. V lost 3 bases, J lost 2 bases, and 5 bases stayed unmatched. This CDR3 is built from 16 residues. CDR1 and CDR2 (germline): DFQATT, SNEGSKA (reference sequence). The CDR3 loop is CSARGLAGPAYNEQFF. The CDR3 DNA reads TGCAGTGCTAGGGGACTAGCGGGCCCGGCCTACAATGAGCAGTTCTTC.

The CDR3 region is CARDSDSPGNTIYF. The CDR3 DNA sequence: TGTGCCAGGGATTCGGACAGTCCTGGAAACACCATATATTTT. V usage is TRBV7-9 and J usage is TRBJ1-3, with D perhaps matching TRBD1 (6 bases). Trimming shortened V by 9 bases and J by 2 bases, and 14 bases separated the two germline ends. There are 14 residues in the CDR3. The V gene's germline CDR1 is SEHNR and CDR2 FQNEAQ (reference sequence).

The chain has TRBV4-3 and TRBJ2-5, with D tentatively TRBD2 (5 bases). The V end lost 4 bases, the J end lost 5 bases, and 14 bases lay between the germline ends. CDR3 size: 14 residues. The germline CDR1 and CDR2 sequences are LGHNA and YSLEER. This chain's CDR3 is CASSPGIGAETQYF. The CDR3 DNA sequence: TGCGCCAGCAGCCCGGGAATAGGTGCGGAGACCCAGTACTTC.

V is TRBV4-3 and J is TRBJ2-1; D is possibly TRBD1 or TRBD2 (6 bases each). Germline values: CDR1 LGHNA, CDR2 YSLEER. V dropped 0 bases and J dropped 8 bases, with 23 bases sitting between them. This CDR3 region has 18 residues. The CDR3 nucleotides read TGCGCCAGCAGCCAAGACAGAGGCGGAGGGGGACCCCTCGATGAGCAGTTCTTC. Translating gives CASSQDRGGGGPLDEQFF.

The chain joins TRBV7-7 to TRBJ2-1, with TRBD2 matching over 14 bases. The germline V gene encodes CDR1 SSHAT and CDR2 FNYEAQ (reference sequence). J gave up 3 bases and V 5 bases, and 9 bases lay outside the gene matches. This CDR3 region has 18 residues. The CDR3 here is CASSPQGLAGANYNEQFF. The CDR3 DNA is TGTGCCAGCAGCCCCCAGGGACTAGCGGGGGCGAACTACAATGAGCAGTTCTTC. The full variable domain, completed using reference TRBV7-7 and TRBJ2-1, is GAGVSQSPRYKVTKRGQDVTLRCDPISSHATLYWYQQALGQGPEFLTYFNYEAQPDKSGLPSDRFSAERPEGSISTLTIQRTEQRDSAMYRCASSPQGLAGANYNEQFFGPGTRLTVL.

This clonotype was detected a few times. The chain carries TRBV6-1 and TRBJ2-7; D might be TRBD1 or TRBD2, each matching 5 bases. Trimming removed 1 base from V and 7 bases from J, with 17 bases in between. The CDR3 has 15 amino acids. CDR1 and CDR2 (germline): MNHNS, SASEGT. CDR3 bases: TGTGCCAGCAGTGAAGTTAGGGGCCCCACGGGAGAGCAGTACTTC. Translating it yields CASSEVRGPTGEQYF.

The chain couples TRBV18 to TRBJ2-1; possibly TRBD1 for D (6 bases). Germline assignment: CDR1 KGHSH and CDR2 LQKENI. The CDR3 covers 14 residues. The V end lost 5 bases, the J end lost 10 bases, and 18 bases lay between the germline ends. CDR3 residues: CASSEATGLGEQFF. As DNA, the CDR3 is TGTGCCAGCTCAGAGGCTACAGGGCTTGGAGAGCAGTTCTTC.

In its sample, this clonotype was seen a few times. The V gene is TRBV7-2, the J gene TRBJ1-5; no firm D call. This CDR3 comprises 13 residues. V lost 0 bases and J lost 7, with 7 bases in between. Germline V CDR1 and CDR2: SGHTA, FQGNSA. The CDR3 region is CASSLASRQPQHF. The CDR3 DNA sequence: TGTGCCAGCAGCTTAGCGAGTAGACAGCCCCAGCATTTT.

This clonotype was counted only a few times. This chain uses TRBV4-3 with TRBJ1-5; D uncertain. From germline, CDR1 is LGHNA and CDR2 YSLEER. The CDR3 loop spans 15 amino acids. Trimming removed 0 bases from V and 9 bases from J, with 15 bases in between. For the CDR3, the DNA is TGCGCCAGCAGCCAAGATGCGTCTCTCACGAGGCCCCAGCATTTT. It specifies CASSQDASLTRPQHF.

The rearrangement links TRBV18 to TRBJ2-5; the D call may be TRBD1 or TRBD2 (5 bases each). The germline CDR1 and CDR2 sequences are KGHSH and LQKENI. The CDR3 consists of 18 residues. The V gene lost 5 bases and the J gene lost 5 bases, with 27 bases spanning the gap. The CDR3 spells CASSDTAGRTSERETQYF. The CDR3 DNA reads as TGTGCCAGCTCAGATACCGCAGGGCGGACTTCTGAGAGGGAGACCCAGTACTTC.

V usage is TRBV20-1 and J usage is TRBJ2-1, with D perhaps matching TRBD2 (5 bases). This CDR3 has 14 amino acids. The V end lost 8 bases, the J end lost 12 bases, and 26 bases lay between the germline ends. Germline-derived CDR1 and CDR2 are DFQATT and SNEGSKA (reference sequence). CDR3 nucleotides: TGCAGTTGGGCGGGCCCACGCGACCTCGGAGGGCAGTTCTTC. This translates into CSWAGPRDLGGQFF.

The rearrangement joins TRBV9 to TRBJ2-2, with 9 bases identical to TRBD2. Germline lookup yields CDR1 SGDLS and CDR2 YYNGEE. Trimming removed 0 bases from V and 4 bases from J; junction bases left unmatched: 7. This CDR3 region has 17 residues. The CDR3 sequence is CASSVGVAGAFTGELFF. CDR3 DNA: TGTGCCAGCAGCGTAGGAGTAGCGGGGGCCTTCACCGGGGAGCTGTTTTTT.

The rearrangement joins TRBV28 to TRBJ2-7, with 9 bases fitting TRBD2. V lost 7 bases and J lost 2; bases outside the gene matches: 9. The CDR3 has 15 residues. CDR1 MDHEN and CDR2 SYDVKM come from the germline V gene. The CDR3 DNA reads TGTGCCAGCAACGTCCTAGGACTAGCGACCTACGAGCAGTACTTC. Amino acid sequence: CASNVLGLATYEQYF.

This clonotype showed up just a few times. This sequence joins TRBV7-9 and TRBJ2-3; D possibly corresponds to TRBD1 (5 bases). Looked up from germline, CDR1 is SEHNR and CDR2 is FQNEAQ (reference sequence). This CDR3 is built from 16 residues. V lost 5 bases and J 3 bases, leaving 18 bases between the germline ends. Here the CDR3 DNA reads TGTGCCAGCAGCCCTCGCGGACACCTGAGGACAGATACGCAGTATTTT. Its translation is CASSPRGHLRTDTQYF. Full variable domain (outside the CDR3, taken from reference TRBV7-9 and TRBJ2-3): DTGVSQNPRHKITKRGQNVTFRCDPISEHNRLYWYRQTLGQGPEFLTYFQNEAQLEKSRLLSDRFSAERPKGSFSTLEIQRTEQGDSAMYLCASSPRGHLRTDTQYFGPGTRLTVL.

The V call is TRBV19, the J call TRBJ2-5; D is tentatively TRBD1 or TRBD2 (6 bases each). V was clipped by 0 bases and J by 2 bases, with 13 bases between them. The CDR3 loop spans 16 amino acids. Germline V gene sequence: CDR1 LNHDA, CDR2 SQIVND (reference sequence). The CDR3 spells CASSIDPRGQQETQYF. The CDR3 DNA sequence: TGTGCCAGTAGTATAGATCCCCGGGGGCAACAAGAGACCCAGTACTTC. Full variable domain (remainder filled in from reference TRBV19 and TRBJ2-5): DGGITQSPKYLFRKEGQNVTLSCEQNLNHDAMYWYRQDPGQGLRLIYYSQIVNDFQKGDIAEGYSVSREKKESFPLTVTSAQKNPTAFYLCASSIDPRGQQETQYFGPGTRLLVL.

The rearrangement joins TRBV5-6 to TRBJ2-1; D is undetermined. Germline V gene data show CDR1 as SGHDT and CDR2 as YYEEEE. This CDR3 contains 13 residues. V lost 2 bases to trimming and J lost 4 bases, with 7 bases between them. Written as DNA, the CDR3 is TGTGCCAGCAGCTTCAGGCTTTACAATGAGCAGTTCTTC. It encodes CASSFRLYNEQFF.